This passage covers 8 T cell receptor beta chains from one sample sequenced in a study of blood T cells in healthy people across ages. Primers used in a second PCR of roughly 6 to 11 cycles were a sample-barcoded 5' primer and a J-beta primer mix. One entry per CDR3 protein, called by TCRdb with MiXCR from the 5' RACE reads. The table includes approximately 1,700,000 distinct CDR3 sequences, more than 35% detected once. Material: blood. These receptors were obtained from a human donor in good health.

This clonotype has only a few counts. The chain is built from TRBV11-2 and TRBJ2-5; D remains unclear. CDR3 length equals 14 residues. The germline CDR1 and CDR2 sequences are SGHAT and FQNNGV. Trimming left V 5 bases short and J 2 bases short, with 12 bases between. The CDR3 region is CASSPNGRQETQYF. CDR3 in DNA: TGTGCCAGCAGCCCGAACGGCCGGCAAGAGACCCAGTACTTC.

This rearrangement joins TRBV7-6 to TRBJ1-2; 7 bases agree with TRBD1. Germline V gene data show CDR1 as SGHVS and CDR2 as FNYEAQ. The CDR3 loop spans 17 amino acids. V lost 4 bases and J lost 8; bases outside the gene matches: 19. CDR3 nucleotides: TGTGCCAGCAGCTCGGGCTTACCGGGACAGAGGCCTGGGGGCTACACCTTC. Translation: CASSSGLPGQRPGGYTF. The entire variable domain, with the rest obtained from reference TRBV7-6 and TRBJ1-2, is as follows: GAGVSQSPRYKVTKRGQDVALRCDPISGHVSLYWYRQALGQGPEFLTYFNYEAQQDKSGLPNDRFSAERPEGSISTLTIQRTEQRDSAMYRCASSSGLPGQRPGGYTFGSGTRLTVV.

This clonotype was observed a single time. An end of the junction does not agree with germline; a read error may underlie this. This chain uses TRBV7-8 with TRBJ2-3; maybe TRBD1 (6 bases). From germline, CDR1 is SGHVS and CDR2 FQNEAQ. The CDR3 runs to 14 residues. The CDR3 protein is CACSLGTRADTQYF. Written as DNA, the CDR3 is TGTGCCTGCAGCTTAGGGACAAGAGCAGATACGCAGTATTTT. Variable domain in full (rest from reference TRBV7-8 and TRBJ2-3): GAGVSQSPRYKVAKRGQDVALRCDPISGHVSLFWYQQALGQGPEFLTYFQNEAQLDKSGLPSDRFFAERPEGSVSTLKIQRTQQEDSAVYLCACSLGTRADTQYFGPGTRLTVL.

DNA for the CDR3: TGTGCCAGCAGCTTCGCCGGGCCTCTCTACTACGAGCAGTACTTC. Amino acids: CASSFAGPLYYEQYF. The gene calls are TRBV7-2 and TRBJ2-7, with D hard to call. This CDR3 is built from 15 residues. The V and J ends lost 3 bases and 3 bases respectively, with 15 bases between them. Germline lookup yields CDR1 SGHTA and CDR2 FQGNSA.

This chain uses TRBV7-9 with TRBJ2-4; TRBD1 matches at 8 bases. Unmatched junction bases numbered 16, after V lost 5 bases and J lost 13 bases. The CDR3 extends over 15 amino acids. Germline assignment: CDR1 SEHNR and CDR2 FQNEAQ (reference sequence). The CDR3 is CASSIRTGRMGEQYF. CDR3 in DNA: TGTGCCAGCAGCATCAGGACAGGGCGGATGGGGGAGCAGTACTTC.

Only a few counts were recorded for this clonotype. The J gene is TRBJ2-6, the V gene TRBV7-9; D may be TRBD1 (6 bases). In germline, CDR1 is SEHNR, CDR2 FQNEAQ (reference sequence). The CDR3 length is 19 residues. The germline V and J ends were trimmed by 5 bases and 0 bases, with 20 bases remaining between them. The CDR3 is CASSPYHGTPLSGANVLTF. CDR3 DNA: TGTGCCAGCAGCCCATACCACGGGACACCCCTCTCTGGGGCCAACGTCCTGACTTTC.

This clonotype was observed a handful of times. This CDR3 is CASSQDLWEKLFF. CDR3 DNA: TGTGCCAGCAGCCAAGATCTTTGGGAAAAACTGTTTTTT. The rearrangement uses TRBV3-1 and TRBJ1-4, with unresolved D. V shed 0 bases and J shed 8 bases, with 7 bases lying between them. The CDR3 contains 13 residues. Germline V CDR1 and CDR2: LGHDT, YNNKEL (reference sequence).

Concerning this clonotype: A far bigger clonotype differs at one base, so this is likely a read error. The CDR3 DNA sequence: TGTGCCAGCAGTTTGACAGGGGAAAAGACCCAGTACTTC. Encoded protein: CASSLTGEKTQYF. The chain couples TRBV28 to TRBJ2-5; TRBD1 matches at 8 bases. The germline V gene has CDR1 MDHEN and CDR2 SYDVKM. J was trimmed by 6 bases and V by 3 bases; bases with no gene match: 3. This CDR3 spans 13 amino acids. The whole variable domain, remainder taken from reference TRBV28 and TRBJ2-5, is DVKVTQSSRYLVKRTGEKVFLECVQDMDHENMFWYRQDPGLGLRLIYFSYDVKMKEKGDIPEGYSVSREKKERFSLILESASTNQTSMYLCASSLTGEKTQYFGPGTRLLVL.